This T cell receptor beta chain was identified during a study of blood T cell repertoires in COVID-19. At the level of the study: COVID-19 samples from acute and convalescent phases originated in the United States, Italy and Spain. PBMCs, B-cell-depleted T cells, or T cells were the source of the cDNA or gDNA that made up the material.

Study processing details: Reference gene primer amplification yielded estimated nucleated cell counts. The protocol was immunoSEQ multiplex PCR, while the TCRdb copy is restricted to in-frame clones and leaves out a portion. The V and J calls and clone size were taken over from that table, and D and trimming were inferred from the DNA. The sample has some 180,000 clones; around nine tenths are singletons. The trim removed 5 bases at V and 4 bases at J, leaving 7 bases unmatched. Germline V gene sequence: CDR1 SGHTA, CDR2 FQGNSA. CDR3 length equals 15 residues. The TCR originated in a man in his fifties who had recovered from COVID-19. The genes are TRBV7-2 and TRBJ1-4; 7 nucleotides agree with TRBD1. Sequencing was carried out using peripheral blood. In DNA form, the CDR3 reads TGTGCCAGCAGCCGCACAGGGGCTTTTAATGAAAAACTGTTTTTT. Protein product: CASSRTGAFNEKLFF.